This TCR beta chain was obtained from a study of T-cell reconstitution after alpha-beta-depleted transplantation in children. Regarding the study as a whole: After transplant, high TCRbeta diversity at day 60 in some patients arose from surviving recipient T cells and thymic progenitors. Reportedly, roughly two months post-transplant, alpha-beta T cells arose from several hundred expanded graft clones. T-cell counts and diversity were attributed mostly to newly produced T cells one year after transplant.

This CDR3 has 16 residues. J was trimmed by 6 bases and V by 2 bases; bases with no gene match: 5. Germline V gene lookup returns CDR1 SGHNT and CDR2 YYREEE (reference sequence). This clonotype has a count of ten or more. Its target is not known. A library of TCRbeta sequences, prepared with unique molecular identifiers, was generated. TCRdb analysed the PCR reads with MiXCR anew, one entry per CDR3 protein. The table shows 130,000 to 150,000 distinct CDR3 sequences, with roughly 8.8% occurring only once. This rearrangement joins TRBV5-4 to TRBJ2-1; 13 bases are a match to TRBD2. The source was PBMCs, mostly from graft donor cells, collected 180 days after TCRalphabeta/CD19-depleted stem cell transplant. The source of this sequence is a female patient under 10 years old who had a stem cell transplant for congenital amegakaryocytic thrombocytopenia, so the T cells may come from the graft donor. The CDR3: CASSFGLAGVGNEQFF. The DNA of the CDR3 is TGTGCCAGCAGCTTTGGACTAGCGGGGGTAGGCAATGAGCAGTTCTTC.